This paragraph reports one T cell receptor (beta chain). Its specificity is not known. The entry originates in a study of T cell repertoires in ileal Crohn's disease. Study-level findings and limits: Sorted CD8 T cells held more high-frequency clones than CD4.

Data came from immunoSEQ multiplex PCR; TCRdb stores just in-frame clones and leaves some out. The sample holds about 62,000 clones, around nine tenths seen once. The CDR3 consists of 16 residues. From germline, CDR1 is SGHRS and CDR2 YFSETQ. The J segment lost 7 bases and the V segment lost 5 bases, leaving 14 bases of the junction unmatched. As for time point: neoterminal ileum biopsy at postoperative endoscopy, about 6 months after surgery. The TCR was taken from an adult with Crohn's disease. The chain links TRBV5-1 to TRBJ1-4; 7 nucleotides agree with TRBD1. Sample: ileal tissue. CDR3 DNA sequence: TGCGCCAGCAGTCGGCAGGGGGTCTCACGGGGTGAAAAACTGTTTTTT. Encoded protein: CASSRQGVSRGEKLFF.